The entry below gives a single T cell receptor beta chain sequence along with its context. The sample comes from a study of radiotherapy plus CTLA-4 blockade in lung cancer. Study information: Of the patients, roughly 20% showed objective responses and roughly 30% attained disease control.

Here immunoSEQ multiplex PCR was the method, and the copy in TCRdb shows in-frame clones only, minus some. The sample lists 65,000 to 100,000 clones, around 83% seen once, with more than 0.65% in the top ten. The CDR3 has 17 residues. Trimming removed 1 base from V and 7 bases from J; junction bases left unmatched: 14. Germline loops: CDR1 SGHRS, CDR2 YFSETQ. The receptor was isolated from a human donor with non-small cell lung cancer who had stable disease on radiotherapy plus ipilimumab. The gene calls are TRBV5-1 and TRBJ1-2; 9 bases agree with TRBD1. The sample was peripheral blood, taken from a patient treated with radiotherapy plus ipilimumab. In DNA form, the CDR3 reads TGCGCCAGCAGCTTGTTGGGACAGGGCCTCTATACCGGTGGCTACACCTTC. Amino acid sequence: CASSLLGQGLYTGGYTF.